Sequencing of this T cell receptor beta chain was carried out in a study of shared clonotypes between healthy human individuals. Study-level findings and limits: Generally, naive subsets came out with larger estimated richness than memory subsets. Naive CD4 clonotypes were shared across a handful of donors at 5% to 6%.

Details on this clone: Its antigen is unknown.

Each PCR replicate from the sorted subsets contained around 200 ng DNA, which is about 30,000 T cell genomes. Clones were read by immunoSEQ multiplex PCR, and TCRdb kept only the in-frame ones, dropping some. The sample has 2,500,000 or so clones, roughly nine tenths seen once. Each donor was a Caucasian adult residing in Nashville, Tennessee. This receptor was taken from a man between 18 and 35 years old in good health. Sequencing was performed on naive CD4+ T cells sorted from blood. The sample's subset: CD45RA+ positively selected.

For the CDR3, the DNA is TGTGCCAGCAGCGTTACTATCGGTGGGGGGCAAGAGACCCAGTACTTC. As protein: CASSVTIGGGQETQYF. This rearrangement joins TRBV9 to TRBJ2-5; D perhaps matches TRBD2 (6 bases). Trimming removed 2 bases from V and 2 bases from J, with 16 bases in between. CDR3 length equals 16 residues. Germline V gene lookup returns CDR1 SGDLS and CDR2 YYNGEE.